The 18 T cell receptor beta chains reported below all come from one sample, sequenced in a study of T-cell reconstitution after alpha-beta-depleted transplantation in children. Researchers prepared the TCRbeta library using unique molecular identifiers, the study reports. TCRdb used MiXCR to reprocess the PCR reads, holding one entry per CDR3 protein. The table records fewer than 500,000 distinct CDR3 sequences, around two fifths of them present only once. Source: PBMCs, taken before TCRalphabeta/CD19-depleted stem cell transplant. Source of these receptors: a girl aged 2 to 9 with aplastic anemia, due to receive a stem cell transplant.

The V call is TRBV30, the J call TRBJ2-1, with D unresolved. Germline loops: CDR1 GTSNPN, CDR2 SVGIG (reference sequence). V lost 3 bases and J lost 7, with 19 bases in between. The CDR3 is 15 residues long. The DNA for the CDR3 is TGTGCCTGGAGAAGGGATGGTTGGCGGAGTAATGAGCAGTTCTTC. It encodes CAWRRDGWRSNEQFF.

This clonotype was observed at least ten times. This sequence joins TRBV7-8 and TRBJ2-5, with 7 bases matching TRBD1. From germline, CDR1 is SGHVS and CDR2 FQNEAQ. The length of the CDR3 is 13 residues. V lost 6 bases to trimming and J lost 2 bases; unmatched junction nucleotides: 3. The CDR3, as DNA: TGTGCCAGCAGTTCGGGACAGCAAGAGACCCAGTACTTC. Protein product: CASSSGQQETQYF.

The chain joins TRBV20-1 to TRBJ2-1; perhaps D is TRBD1 or TRBD2 (5 bases each). Germline V gene data show CDR1 as DFQATT and CDR2 as SNEGSKA (reference sequence). The V gene lost 2 bases and the J gene lost 0 bases, with 8 bases spanning the gap. The CDR3 runs 14 residues. The CDR3 here is CSARKGSSYNEQFF. The CDR3 coding sequence is TGCAGTGCTAGAAAGGGGAGCTCCTACAATGAGCAGTTCTTC.

This clonotype was seen only once. The genes are TRBV18 and TRBJ2-7, with TRBD2 matching over 9 bases. The CDR3 loop spans 14 amino acids. V lost 2 bases to trimming and J lost 7 bases; unmatched junction nucleotides: 6. The germline V gene encodes CDR1 KGHSH and CDR2 LQKENI. CDR3 coding DNA: TGTGCCAGCTCACCAGGTAGCGGGAGATTGGAGCAGTACTTC. It yields the protein CASSPGSGRLEQYF.

This sequence joins TRBV10-3 and TRBJ2-7; no definite D call. The CDR3 sequence is 13 residues long. The V end lost 4 bases, the J end lost 1 base, and 8 bases lay between the germline ends. CDR1 and CDR2 (germline): ENHRY, SYGVKD. The CDR3 DNA is TGTGCCATCAGTGCGTACATATCCTACGAGCAGTACTTC. It specifies CAISAYISYEQYF.

This clonotype was found a few times. V gene TRBV19 combines with J gene TRBJ2-1; 9 nucleotides agree with TRBD2. CDR3 length: 15 amino acids. CDR1 is LNHDA and CDR2 is SQIVND in the germline V gene (reference sequence). V lost 3 bases and J lost 7; bases outside the gene matches: 7. The CDR3, as DNA: TGTGCCAGTAGTATCCGAGCGGGAGGTGTAAATGAGCAGTTCTTC. The encoded protein is CASSIRAGGVNEQFF.

The rearrangement uses TRBV6-1 and TRBJ2-2; 9 bases map to TRBD1. The CDR3 runs to 15 residues. In germline, CDR1 is MNHNS, CDR2 SASEGT. With V trimmed by 3 bases and J by 6 bases, 5 bases remained unmatched. The CDR3 DNA is TGTGCCAGCAGTGACCCGGGACAGGGTTCCGGGGAGCTGTTTTTT. This gives the protein CASSDPGQGSGELFF.

This clonotype came up many times. The V and J genes are TRBV7-2 and TRBJ2-2, with 9 bases identical to TRBD1. After removal of 6 bases from V and 0 bases from J, the junction contained 11 bases not matched to a gene. CDR1 and CDR2 from the germline V gene are SGHTA and FQGNSA. This CDR3 contains 18 residues. The CDR3, as DNA: TGTGCCAGCAGTGAAGAAGGGACAGGGAGGTCGAACACCGGGGAGCTGTTTTTT. Encoded protein: CASSEEGTGRSNTGELFF.

The sample holds many counts of this clonotype. The rearrangement links TRBV10-3 to TRBJ1-1; no reliable D call. The CDR3 covers 15 residues. The germline V gene encodes CDR1 ENHRY and CDR2 SYGVKD. V was clipped by 6 bases and J by 1 base, with 15 bases between them. The CDR3: CAIRDDQRANTEAFF. The DNA of the CDR3 is TGTGCCATCAGGGACGACCAGCGGGCGAACACTGAAGCTTTCTTT.

The chain carries TRBV20-1 and TRBJ1-1, with 11 nucleotides matching TRBD1. The CDR3 spans 16 residues. Trimming took 4 bases from V and 0 from J; bases not matched to a gene: 7. The germline V gene encodes CDR1 DFQATT and CDR2 SNEGSKA (reference sequence). The CDR3 sequence: CSAIRTGGQMNTEAFF. Written as DNA, the CDR3 is TGCAGTGCTATTCGGACAGGGGGCCAGATGAACACTGAAGCTTTCTTT.

This clonotype showed up just a few times. The chain links TRBV7-2 to TRBJ2-3, with D tentatively TRBD2 (6 bases). The germline V gene encodes CDR1 SGHTA and CDR2 FQGNSA. The CDR3 has 15 amino acids. V lost 3 bases, J lost 6 bases, and 16 bases lay in between. CDR3 sequence: CASSLAGLDGDTQYF. Written as DNA, the CDR3 is TGTGCCAGCAGCTTGGCGGGGCTCGACGGGGATACGCAGTATTTT.

This clonotype has a handful of counts. The rearrangement uses TRBV5-5 and TRBJ1-2; D is unresolved. CDR1 SGHKS and CDR2 YYEKEE come from the germline V gene (reference sequence). V was shortened by 4 bases and J by 5 bases, with 18 bases between the two germline ends. There are 15 residues in the CDR3. CDR3 protein: CASSPTHLREYGYTF. The DNA for the CDR3 is TGTGCCAGCAGCCCGACTCATCTAAGGGAGTATGGCTACACCTTC.

Only a few counts were recorded for this clonotype. V is TRBV7-9 and J is TRBJ1-4; D not resolved. V was shortened by 6 bases and J by 6 bases, with 11 bases between the two germline ends. Germline values: CDR1 SEHNR, CDR2 FQNEAQ (reference sequence). The CDR3 loop spans 13 amino acids. CDR3 nucleotide sequence: TGTGCCAGCAGACCCCGGCGGGATGAAAAACTGTTTTTT. Its translation is CASRPRRDEKLFF.

V and J are TRBV24-1 and TRBJ2-1, with D tentatively TRBD2 (6 bases). Trimming cost V 9 bases and J 8 bases, with 16 bases left between them. Germline V gene sequence: CDR1 KGHDR, CDR2 SFDVKD. The CDR3 is 13 residues long. CDR3 amino acids: CATGVAERDEQFF. CDR3 coding DNA: TGTGCCACCGGAGTAGCGGAACGGGATGAGCAGTTCTTC.

This clonotype was found once. This rearrangement joins TRBV29-1 to TRBJ2-5, with TRBD2 matching 8 bases. Trimming cost V 3 bases and J 4 bases; bases outside gene matches: 7. CDR3 length equals 14 residues. Germline values: CDR1 SQVTM, CDR2 ANQGSEA. The CDR3 DNA follows: TGCAGCGTTGACCAGCGGGGGCCGGTAGAGACCCAGTACTTC. Protein sequence: CSVDQRGPVETQYF.

This clonotype was seen a few times. V gene TRBV7-6 combines with J gene TRBJ2-7; D may be TRBD1 or TRBD2 (6 bases each). CDR1 is SGHVS, CDR2 FNYEAQ, per germline. V shed 4 bases and J shed 0 bases, with 13 bases lying between them. This CDR3 is 15 amino acids long. The chain's CDR3 is CASSSVGGSSYEQYF. DNA for the CDR3: TGTGCCAGCAGCTCAGTAGGGGGGAGCTCCTACGAGCAGTACTTC.

The V and J genes are TRBV7-2 and TRBJ2-5; D remains unclear. V was cut by 2 bases and J by 5 bases, with 18 bases left in between. Germline V CDR1 and CDR2: SGHTA, FQGNSA. This CDR3 contains 16 residues. CDR3 protein: CASSLKVSVYGETQYF. The CDR3 DNA follows: TGTGCCAGCAGCTTAAAGGTGTCCGTGTATGGGGAGACCCAGTACTTC.

The V and J genes are TRBV7-9 and TRBJ1-1; no definite D call. In germline, CDR1 is SEHNR, CDR2 FQNEAQ (reference sequence). The CDR3 spans 12 residues. V lost 5 bases and J lost 6, with 10 bases in between. The CDR3: CASSPGEPEAFF. The DNA for the CDR3 is TGTGCCAGCAGCCCCGGGGAACCTGAAGCTTTCTTT.